The T cell receptor beta chain described here comes from a study of T cell responses to AZD1222 COVID-19 vaccine. Only in-frame clones appear in the TCRdb table, and some are missing; sequencing was by immunoSEQ multiplex PCR. The sample contains 90,000 to 120,000 clones, around 91% of which appear only once. V lost 6 bases, J lost 1 base, and 12 bases lay in between. Germline V CDR1 and CDR2: MNHEY, SVGEGT. The CDR3 covers 14 residues. This chain connects TRBV6-2 or TRBV6-3 to TRBJ1-1; weak D call: TRBD1 (6 bases). The material sequenced was peripheral blood, taken on day 0 of AZD1222 vaccination. The source of this sequence is an adult in good health. In nucleotides, the CDR3 is TGTGCCAGCAGCTCCAGGGGACCGAACACTGAAGCTTTCTTT. Protein sequence: CASSSRGPNTEAFF.